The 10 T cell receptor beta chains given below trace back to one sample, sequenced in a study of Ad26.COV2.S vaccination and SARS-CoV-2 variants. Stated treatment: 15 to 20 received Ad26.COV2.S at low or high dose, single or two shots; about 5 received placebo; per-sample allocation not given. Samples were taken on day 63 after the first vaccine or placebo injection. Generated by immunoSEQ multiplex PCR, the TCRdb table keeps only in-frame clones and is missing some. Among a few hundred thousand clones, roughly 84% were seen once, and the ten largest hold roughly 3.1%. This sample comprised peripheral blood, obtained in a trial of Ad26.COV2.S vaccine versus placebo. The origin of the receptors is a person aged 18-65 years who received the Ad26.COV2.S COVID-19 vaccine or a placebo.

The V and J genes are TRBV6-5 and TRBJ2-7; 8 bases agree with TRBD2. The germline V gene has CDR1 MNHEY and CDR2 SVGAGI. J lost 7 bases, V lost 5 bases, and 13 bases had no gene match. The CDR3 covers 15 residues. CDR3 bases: TGTGCCAGCAGTCCGCGGGGGGTACCCTCTAGTGAGCAGTACTTC. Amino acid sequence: CASSPRGVPSSEQYF.

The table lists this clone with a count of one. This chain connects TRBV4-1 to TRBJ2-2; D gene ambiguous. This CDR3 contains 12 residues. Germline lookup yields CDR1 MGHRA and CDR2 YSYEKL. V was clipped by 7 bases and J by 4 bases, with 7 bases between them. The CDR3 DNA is TGCGCCAGCATCTCTGGCACCGGGGAGCTGTTTTTT. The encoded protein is CASISGTGELFF.

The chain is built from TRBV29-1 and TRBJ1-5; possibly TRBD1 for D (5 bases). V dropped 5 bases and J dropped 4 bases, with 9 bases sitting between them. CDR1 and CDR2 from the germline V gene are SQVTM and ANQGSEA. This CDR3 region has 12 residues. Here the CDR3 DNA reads TGCAGCGTTACAGGACCGAATCAGCCCCAGCATTTT. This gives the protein CSVTGPNQPQHF.

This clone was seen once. The CDR3 protein is CASSFLGVAGGSSYEQYF. In DNA form, the CDR3 reads TGTGCCAGCAGCTTCCTAGGAGTAGCGGGGGGGAGTTCCTACGAGCAGTACTTC. The rearrangement joins TRBV7-8 to TRBJ2-7, with 11 bases aligning to TRBD2. From germline, CDR1 is SGHVS and CDR2 FQNEAQ. The ends lost 3 bases at V and 1 base at J; junction bases unmatched: 11. CDR3 length equals 18 residues.

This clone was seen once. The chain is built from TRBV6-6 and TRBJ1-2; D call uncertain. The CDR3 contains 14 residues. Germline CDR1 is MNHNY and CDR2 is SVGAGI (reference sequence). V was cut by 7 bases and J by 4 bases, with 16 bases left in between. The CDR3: CASNKENPLYGYTF. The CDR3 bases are TGTGCCAGCAACAAGGAGAACCCCCTCTATGGCTACACCTTC.

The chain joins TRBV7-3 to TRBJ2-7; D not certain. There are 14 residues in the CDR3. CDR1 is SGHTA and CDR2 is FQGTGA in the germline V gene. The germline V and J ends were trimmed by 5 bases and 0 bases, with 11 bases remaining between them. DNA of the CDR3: TGTGCCAGCAGCATGCACGGAAACTCCTACGAGCAGTACTTC. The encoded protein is CASSMHGNSYEQYF.

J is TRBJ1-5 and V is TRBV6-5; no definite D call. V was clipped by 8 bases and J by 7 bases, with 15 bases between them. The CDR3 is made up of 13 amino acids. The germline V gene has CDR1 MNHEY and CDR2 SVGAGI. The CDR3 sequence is CASSAVGGQPQHF. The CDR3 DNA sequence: TGTGCCAGCTCGGCCGTCGGAGGGCAGCCCCAGCATTTT.

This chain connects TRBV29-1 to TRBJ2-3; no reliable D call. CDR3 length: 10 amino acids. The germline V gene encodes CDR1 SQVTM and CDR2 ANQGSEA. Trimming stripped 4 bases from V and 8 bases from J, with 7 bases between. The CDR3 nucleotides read TGCAGCGTTGGGAACATTACGCAGTATTTT. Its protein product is CSVGNITQYF.

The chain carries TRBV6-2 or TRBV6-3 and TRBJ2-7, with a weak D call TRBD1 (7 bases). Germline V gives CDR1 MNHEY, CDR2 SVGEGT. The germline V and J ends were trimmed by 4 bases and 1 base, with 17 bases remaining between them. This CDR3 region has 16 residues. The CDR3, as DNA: TGTGCCAGCAGTTCTCCCGCCAGGGGGGAATCCTACGAGCAGTACTTC. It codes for CASSSPARGESYEQYF.

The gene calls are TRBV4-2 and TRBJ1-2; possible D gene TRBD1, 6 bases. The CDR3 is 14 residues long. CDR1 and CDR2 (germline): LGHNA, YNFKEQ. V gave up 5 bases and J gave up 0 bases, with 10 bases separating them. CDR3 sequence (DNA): TGTGCCAGCAGCACAGGGACCCCTAACTATGGCTACACCTTC. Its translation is CASSTGTPNYGYTF.